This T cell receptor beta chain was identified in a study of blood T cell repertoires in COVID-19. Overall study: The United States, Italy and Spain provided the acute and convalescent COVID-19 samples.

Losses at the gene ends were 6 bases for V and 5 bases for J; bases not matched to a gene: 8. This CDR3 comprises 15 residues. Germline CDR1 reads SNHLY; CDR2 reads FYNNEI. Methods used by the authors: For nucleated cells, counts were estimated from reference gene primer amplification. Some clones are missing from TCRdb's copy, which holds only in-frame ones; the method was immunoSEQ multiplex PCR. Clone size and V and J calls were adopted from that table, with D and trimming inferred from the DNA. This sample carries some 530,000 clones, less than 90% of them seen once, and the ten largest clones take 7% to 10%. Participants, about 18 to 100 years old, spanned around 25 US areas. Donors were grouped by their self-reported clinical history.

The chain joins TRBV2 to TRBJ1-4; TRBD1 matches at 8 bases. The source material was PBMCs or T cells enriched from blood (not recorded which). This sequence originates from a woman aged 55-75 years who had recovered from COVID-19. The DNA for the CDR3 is TGTGCCAGCAGCCCCAGACAGGGGAGGAATGAAAAACTGTTTTTT. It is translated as CASSPRQGRNEKLFF.